These 10 T cell receptor beta chains share one sample of origin, sequenced in a study of blood T cell repertoires in COVID-19. Measured with immunoSEQ multiplex PCR; TCRdb has only the in-frame clones, and not every one. The sample contains 190,000 or so clones, 85% of which appear only once. The material sequenced was PBMCs or T cells enriched from blood (not recorded which). Source of these receptors: a man aged 40-50 years who had recovered from COVID-19.

This clone was seen more than once but under ten times. The chain combines TRBV4-2 with TRBJ2-1; the match to TRBD2 covers 13 bases. Trimming took 4 bases from V and 0 from J; bases not matched to a gene: 3. The CDR3 is made up of 17 amino acids. Per the germline V gene, CDR1 is LGHNA and CDR2 is YNFKEQ. CDR3 nucleotide sequence: TGTGCCAGCAGCCCCAGGACTAGCGGGAGCTCCTACAATGAGCAGTTCTTC. Residues: CASSPRTSGSSYNEQFF.

This clone was seen once. The J gene is TRBJ2-1, the V gene TRBV7-2, with D unclear. The CDR3 has 15 residues. Germline CDR1 reads SGHTA; CDR2 reads FQGNSA. V was clipped by 5 bases and J by 6 bases, with 17 bases between them. The CDR3 DNA follows: TGTGCCAGCAGCCAATACGGCGCCCAGGCCAATGAGCAGTTCTTC. Amino acid sequence: CASSQYGAQANEQFF.

The chain combines TRBV3-1 (or the pseudogene TRBV3-2) with TRBJ1-3; 8 bases are shared with TRBD1. This CDR3 region has 18 residues. CDR1 is LGHDT, CDR2 YNNKEL, per germline (reference sequence). With V trimmed by 4 bases and J by 3 bases, 14 bases remained unmatched. The CDR3 DNA sequence: TGTGCCAGCAGCCCCCCCTTCGGACAGGGAGAAGGTGGAAACACCATATATTTT. It codes for CASSPPFGQGEGGNTIYF.

The V gene is TRBV12-3 or TRBV12-4, the J gene TRBJ1-2; D is undetermined. V lost 5 bases, J lost 6 bases, and 10 bases lay in between. The CDR3 contains 12 residues. CDR3 sequence (DNA): TGTGCCAGCAGTCCACCTATGAATGGCTACACCTTC. It is translated as CASSPPMNGYTF.

Details on this clone: The same CDR3 is also encoded by other DNA sequences in this sample. The chain employs TRBV18 and TRBJ1-3; D ambiguous. Germline V gene data show CDR1 as KGHSH and CDR2 as LQKENI. V lost 3 bases and J lost 0, with 3 bases in between. There are 13 residues in the CDR3. The CDR3 region is CASSPNSGNTIYF. In nucleotides, the CDR3 is TGTGCCAGCTCACCTAACTCTGGAAACACCATATATTTT.

The CDR3 loop is CASRLYPGEGPRDEQYF. CDR3 nucleotides: TGTGCCAGCAGACTCTACCCCGGGGAGGGACCCAGGGACGAGCAGTACTTC. The gene calls are TRBV28 and TRBJ2-7; 7 nucleotides align to TRBD2. Germline CDR1 and CDR2: MDHEN and SYDVKM. The CDR3 covers 17 residues. Losses at the gene ends were 6 bases for V and 5 bases for J; bases not matched to a gene: 19.

This clone was detected only once. V and J are TRBV5-8 and TRBJ2-7; D unclear. Germline values: CDR1 SGHTS, CDR2 YDEGEE. Trimming took off 1 base at V and 0 bases at J, with 5 bases between the two ends. This CDR3 contains 13 residues. In DNA, the CDR3 is TGTGCCAGCAGCTTGCTCGGCTCCTACGAGCAGTACTTC. Translated, it gives CASSLLGSYEQYF. Full variable domain (outside the CDR3, taken from reference TRBV5-8 and TRBJ2-7): EAGVTQSPTHLIKTRGQQATLRCSPISGHTSVYWYQQALGLGLQFLLWYDEGEERNRGNFPPRFSGRQFPNYSSELNVNALELEDSALYLCASSLLGSYEQYFGPGTRLTVT.

This clone was counted only a few times. V and J are TRBV11-3 and TRBJ1-2; D ambiguous. Germline V CDR1 and CDR2: SGHNT, YENEEA. The CDR3 contains 14 residues. Between the trimmed V and J ends, which lost 5 bases and 4 bases, there was a span of 14 bases. CDR3 DNA: TGTGCCAGCAGCCACTCCCGGTTTGGCTATGGCTACACCTTC. It specifies CASSHSRFGYGYTF.

The V and J genes are TRBV10-3 and TRBJ2-7; the match to TRBD2 covers 11 bases. The trim removed 10 bases at V and 1 base at J, leaving 3 bases unmatched. The CDR3 runs to 13 residues. CDR1 and CDR2 (germline): ENHRY, SYGVKD. The CDR3 sequence is CATIAGGSYEQYF. In DNA, the CDR3 is TGTGCCACAATAGCGGGAGGGTCCTACGAGCAGTACTTC.

J is TRBJ2-7 and V is TRBV7-9, with TRBD2 matching over 9 bases. CDR1 and CDR2 (germline): SEHNR, FQNEAQ (reference sequence). Losses at the gene ends were 4 bases for V and 12 bases for J; bases not matched to a gene: 7. This CDR3 contains 12 residues. The CDR3 protein is CASSSPGTSWYF. The CDR3 region has the DNA TGTGCCAGCAGCTCCCCCGGGACTAGCTGGTACTTC.